This entry lists 12 T cell receptor beta chains sequenced from one sample in a study of blood T cells in healthy people across ages. Primers used in a second PCR of roughly 6 to 12 cycles were a sample-barcoded 5' primer and a J-beta primer mix. Via MiXCR, TCRdb re-called the 5' RACE reads, giving one row per CDR3 protein. The data show 650,000 to 1,000,000 distinct CDR3 sequences, 30% to 45% seen once. Sample: blood. All receptors derive from a man aged 18 to 29 in good health.

This clonotype turned up a few times. The chain employs TRBV5-1 and TRBJ2-1; maybe TRBD1 (6 bases). V was shortened by 5 bases and J by 7 bases, with 25 bases between the two germline ends. Germline V lookup: CDR1 SGHRS, CDR2 YFSETQ. The length of the CDR3 is 17 residues. This CDR3 reads CASSRAHGQLGENEQFF. The CDR3 DNA follows: TGCGCCAGCAGTCGCGCCCACGGACAGTTAGGGGAAAATGAGCAGTTCTTC.

This clonotype showed up just a few times. The chain uses TRBV4-1 and TRBJ2-2; 11 bases are shared with TRBD2. The CDR3 has 16 residues. The ends lost 1 base at V and 4 bases at J; junction bases unmatched: 2. The germline gives CDR1 MGHRA, CDR2 YSYEKL. CDR3 coding DNA: TGCGCCAGCAGCCAAGGACTAGCGGGGCGCACCGGGGAGCTGTTTTTT. The encoded protein is CASSQGLAGRTGELFF.

This clonotype was seen repeatedly, ten times or more. The J gene is TRBJ2-7, the V gene TRBV4-3; weak D call: TRBD2 (5 bases). The CDR3 is 13 amino acids. Germline values: CDR1 LGHNA, CDR2 YSLEER. Between the trimmed V and J ends, which lost 6 bases and 4 bases, there was a span of 13 bases. CDR3 sequence (DNA): TGCGCCAGCAGTGAGGGCTTTGAGTACGAGCAGTACTTC. Its translation: CASSEGFEYEQYF.

Points on this clonotype: The CDR3 ends on some other residue instead of the conserved phenylalanine or tryptophan, so this is likely a read error. V and J are TRBV7-2 and TRBJ2-1; D gene uncertain. V was clipped by 1 base and J by 5 bases, with 9 bases between them. This CDR3 has 14 amino acids. Germline V gene lookup returns CDR1 SGHTA and CDR2 FQGNSA. The CDR3 reads CASSLGEENNEQFS. DNA of the CDR3: TGTGCCAGCAGCTTAGGTGAAGAGAACAATGAGCAGTTCTCC.

V gene TRBV11-2 combines with J gene TRBJ2-5; D unresolved. The V and J ends lost 5 bases and 11 bases respectively, with 12 bases between them. This CDR3 has 11 amino acids. Germline loops: CDR1 SGHAT, CDR2 FQNNGV. The CDR3 here is CASSPAFEQYF. The DNA for the CDR3 is TGTGCCAGCAGCCCCGCTTTTGAGCAGTACTTC.

Here the CDR3 reads CASRLLAGGGADTQYF. The CDR3 region has the DNA TGTGCCAGCAGACTCCTAGCGGGGGGGGGAGCAGATACGCAGTATTTT. The chain joins TRBV3-1 to TRBJ2-3; 12 positions match TRBD2. V lost 6 bases, J lost 4 bases, and 8 bases stayed unmatched. CDR1 and CDR2 from the germline V gene are LGHDT and YNNKEL (reference sequence). The CDR3 covers 16 residues.

This clonotype was observed at least ten times. This sequence joins TRBV10-3 and TRBJ2-7; no clear D gene. CDR3 size: 12 residues. Germline V CDR1 and CDR2: ENHRY, SYGVKD. Trimming removed 8 bases at V and 5 bases at J, with 13 bases between. CDR3 nucleotide sequence: TGTGCCATCGCCCGCAGGATGGACGAGCAGTACTTC. As protein: CAIARRMDEQYF.

This chain links TRBV4-1 with TRBJ1-2; D remains ambiguous. CDR1 MGHRA and CDR2 YSYEKL come from the germline V gene. This CDR3 comprises 13 residues. V was clipped by 0 bases and J by 3 bases, with 5 bases between them. CDR3 loop: CASSQDGDYGYTF. The CDR3 DNA follows: TGCGCCAGCAGCCAAGACGGGGACTATGGCTACACCTTC.

This clonotype has only a few counts. The chain has TRBV6-1 and TRBJ2-7, with D hard to call. The CDR3 is 15 amino acids. Per germline, CDR1 MNHNS and CDR2 SASEGT. V gave up 2 bases and J gave up 0 bases, with 11 bases separating them. This CDR3 reads CASSELGYSSYEQYF. The CDR3 bases are TGTGCCAGCAGTGAATTAGGTTATAGCTCCTACGAGCAGTACTTC.

This clonotype occurred a few times. The V call is TRBV27, the J call TRBJ2-4; TRBD2 is a possible D gene (6 bases). Germline values: CDR1 MNHEY, CDR2 SMNVEV (reference sequence). The CDR3 is 15 residues long. V was clipped by 3 bases and J by 0 bases, with 9 bases between them. CDR3 sequence reads: CASSLRGLAKNIQYF. The CDR3 coding sequence is TGTGCCAGCAGTTTGAGGGGACTAGCCAAAAACATTCAGTACTTC.

The V gene is TRBV29-1, the J gene TRBJ2-5; TRBD1 might be the D (6 bases). The CDR3 sequence is 15 residues long. Trimming removed 4 bases from V and 4 bases from J, with 19 bases in between. Per germline, CDR1 SQVTM and CDR2 ANQGSEA. The CDR3 DNA sequence: TGCAGCGTTGGGGGGCCGGCGGATTCCGGAGAGACCCAGTACTTC. This sequence encodes CSVGGPADSGETQYF.

The chain employs TRBV9 and TRBJ2-2, with D unclear. V dropped 4 bases and J dropped 2 bases, with 6 bases sitting between them. CDR3 length: 13 amino acids. CDR1 and CDR2 from the germline V gene are SGDLS and YYNGEE. CDR3 nucleotides: TGTGCCAGCAGCCCCCCCAACACCGGGGAGCTGTTTTTT. Protein sequence: CASSPPNTGELFF.